This T cell receptor (beta chain) was recorded in a study of EBV T-cell therapy then PD-1 blockade in nasopharyngeal carcinoma. CDR3 length: 15 amino acids. V was clipped by 6 bases and J by 5 bases, with 17 bases between them. CDR1 and CDR2 (germline): MNHEY, SVGAGI. For this clone: Its target is not known.

Sample treatment: AdE1-LMPpoly-expanded autologous EBV-specific T-cell therapy followed by anti-PD-1 nivolumab. The table came from immunoSEQ multiplex PCR; TCRdb's copy has only in-frame clones and leaves some out. The sample holds 15,000 to 20,000 clones; approximately 80% are singletons and the top ten take 29%. This TCR came from a man aged 35-49 years with nasopharyngeal carcinoma. The V gene is TRBV6-5, the J gene TRBJ1-5; D is undetermined. The source material was CD8+ T cells from blood, sampled at day 0 from a patient whose treatment included autologous EBV-specific T cells and nivolumab. The chain's CDR3 is CASSPIWGGHQPQHF. As DNA, the CDR3 is TGTGCCAGCAGCCCCATCTGGGGAGGACATCAGCCCCAGCATTTT.